This record concerns one TCR beta chain sequence. Its antigen is unknown. Germline CDR1 reads GTSNPN; CDR2 reads SVGIG (reference sequence). Between the trimmed V and J ends, which lost 1 base and 3 bases, there was a span of 9 bases. The CDR3 extends over 14 amino acids. This specimen belongs to a study of cytomegalovirus exposure and HLA in healthy donors. The study's findings and limits: An ancestry cluster, one associated with Asian ancestry, reportedly showed fewer N-insertions than the approximately 670-donor mean in a later analysis.

Vbeta (60) and Jbeta (13) primers were used in the PCR. Using immunoSEQ multiplex PCR, the repertoire was profiled, and TCRdb retains in-frame clones only, with some absent. The sample has about 80,000 clones; approximately 80% are singletons. V is TRBV30 and J is TRBJ2-2; D possibly corresponds to TRBD2 (7 bases). This TCR derives from a woman in her fifties or sixties in good health and CMV-seropositive. Sequenced: PBMCs. The CDR3 nucleotides are TGTGCCTGGAGTGGGGGGGGCTACACCGGGGAGCTGTTTTTT. Translated: CAWSGGGYTGELFF. Full variable domain (rest looked up from reference TRBV30 and TRBJ2-2): SQTIHQWPATLVQPVGSPLSLECTVEGTSNPNLYWYRQAAGRGLQLLFYSVGIGQISSEVPQNLSASRPQDRQFILSSKKLLLSDSGFYLCAWSGGGYTGELFFGEGSRLTVL.